Included here is one T cell receptor beta chain sequence, with context. The antigen remains unidentified. This entry is derived from a study of cytomegalovirus exposure and HLA in healthy donors. Study results and caveats: Investigators reported approximately 150 TCR beta chains as tied to cytomegalovirus.

This CDR3 is 14 amino acids long. The germline gives CDR1 MNHNS, CDR2 SASEGT. Trimming stripped 4 bases from V and 0 bases from J, with 10 bases between. Primers included in the PCR were 60 Vbeta and 13 Jbeta primers. Some clones are missing from TCRdb's copy, which holds only in-frame ones; the method was immunoSEQ multiplex PCR. The sample carries under 150,000 clones, roughly 80% recorded once. The chain carries TRBV6-1 and TRBJ2-7, with D unclear. This TCR derives from a woman between 40 and 50 years old in good health and CMV-seropositive. Sample: PBMCs. CDR3 nucleotides: TGTGCCAGCAGTGTGTCTACGAGCTCCTACGAGCAGTACTTC. Protein sequence: CASSVSTSSYEQYF.